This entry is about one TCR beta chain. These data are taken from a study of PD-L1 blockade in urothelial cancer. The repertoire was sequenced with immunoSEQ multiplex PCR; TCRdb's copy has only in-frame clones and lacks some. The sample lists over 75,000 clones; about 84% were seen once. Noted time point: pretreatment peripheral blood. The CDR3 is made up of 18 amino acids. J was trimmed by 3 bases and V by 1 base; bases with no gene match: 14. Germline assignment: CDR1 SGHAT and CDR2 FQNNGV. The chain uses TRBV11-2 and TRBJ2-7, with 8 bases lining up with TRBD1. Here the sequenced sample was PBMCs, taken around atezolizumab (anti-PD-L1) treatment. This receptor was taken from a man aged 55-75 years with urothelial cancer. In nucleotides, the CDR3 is TGTGCCAGCAGCTTAGTACTTAGCCGGGACAGGTCGTACTACGAGCAGTACTTC. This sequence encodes CASSLVLSRDRSYYEQYF.